This entry lists 11 T cell receptor beta chains sequenced from one sample in a study of blood T cell repertoires in COVID-19. Assay: immunoSEQ multiplex PCR; the TCRdb copy retains only in-frame clones and omits some. The data contain around 250,000 clones, approximately 82% of them singletons. Material for sequencing was peripheral blood. Source of these receptors: a man in his 60s who had recovered from COVID-19.

The chain has TRBV20-1 and TRBJ2-5; D gene ambiguous. V was cut by 3 bases and J by 5 bases, with 7 bases left in between. CDR3 length: 11 residues. Looked up from germline, CDR1 is DFQATT and CDR2 is SNEGSKA (reference sequence). Here the CDR3 reads CSARAYETQYF. In DNA, the CDR3 is TGCAGTGCTAGGGCTTACGAGACCCAGTACTTC.

This clone was seen a single time. The identical CDR3 is also encoded by other nucleotide sequences in the sample. The chain carries TRBV5-1 and TRBJ2-1; D gene ambiguous. V lost 1 base to trimming and J lost 0 bases, with 8 bases between them. There are 15 residues in the CDR3. The germline gives CDR1 SGHRS, CDR2 YFSETQ. The DNA for the CDR3 is TGCGCCAGCAGCTTGACGGGTAGCTCCTACAATGAGCAGTTCTTC. Translation gives CASSLTGSSYNEQFF.

V usage is TRBV28 and J usage is TRBJ2-7, with TRBD1 as a possible D gene (6 bases). Germline V gene data show CDR1 as MDHEN and CDR2 as SYDVKM. This CDR3 is built from 14 residues. Trimming removed 10 bases at V and 4 bases at J, with 20 bases between. CDR3 sequence: CATVTGLGLYEQYF. In DNA, the CDR3 is TGTGCCACCGTAACAGGGTTGGGGCTATACGAGCAGTACTTC.

In nucleotides, the CDR3 is TGTGCCAGCAGTTTACTCGCCCTAGCGGGAGGAACCGGGGAGCTGTTTTTT. It specifies CASSLLALAGGTGELFF. The rearrangement joins TRBV27 to TRBJ2-2; TRBD2 aligns across 11 bases. This CDR3 is built from 17 residues. The J segment lost 5 bases and the V segment lost 2 bases, leaving 7 bases of the junction unmatched. Germline V gives CDR1 MNHEY, CDR2 SMNVEV (reference sequence).

DNA for the CDR3: TGTGCCAGTAGGGGGGACAGAAGTAGCAATCAGCCCCAGCATTTT. Its protein is CASRGDRSSNQPQHF. The chain is built from TRBV19 and TRBJ1-5; 7 bases align to TRBD1. The CDR3 is 15 amino acids. The germline V gene encodes CDR1 LNHDA and CDR2 SQIVND (reference sequence). Trimming took 6 bases from V and 0 from J; bases not matched to a gene: 5. The whole variable domain, filled in from reference TRBV19 and TRBJ1-5, reads DGGITQSPKYLFRKEGQNVTLSCEQNLNHDAMYWYRQDPGQGLRLIYYSQIVNDFQKGDIAEGYSVSREKKESFPLTVTSAQKNPTAFYLCASRGDRSSNQPQHFGDGTRLSIL.

The chain uses TRBV18 and TRBJ2-7; 7 bases are shared with TRBD1. The trim removed 5 bases at V and 2 bases at J, leaving 12 bases unmatched. CDR1 and CDR2 from the germline V gene are KGHSH and LQKENI. This CDR3 has 16 residues. CDR3: CASSGVLGQVAYEQYF. In DNA form, the CDR3 reads TGTGCCAGCTCAGGGGTTCTTGGACAGGTGGCCTACGAGCAGTACTTC.

The rearrangement uses TRBV2 and TRBJ2-1; possibly TRBD1 for D (7 bases). Trimming shortened V by 7 bases and J by 9 bases, and 19 bases separated the two germline ends. Germline CDR1 reads SNHLY; CDR2 reads FYNNEI. The CDR3 contains 14 residues. The chain's CDR3 is CASMFFQGGIEQFF. The CDR3 DNA reads TGTGCCAGCATGTTCTTTCAGGGGGGTATTGAGCAGTTCTTC.

This clone was detected only a few times. V usage is TRBV6-5 and J usage is TRBJ1-1, with 10 bases matching TRBD1. Per germline, CDR1 MNHEY and CDR2 SVGAGI. J was trimmed by 0 bases and V by 6 bases; bases with no gene match: 1. This CDR3 has 14 amino acids. CDR3: CASRGQGMNTEAFF. The CDR3 DNA follows: TGTGCCAGCAGGGGACAGGGGATGAACACTGAAGCTTTCTTT.

The chain employs TRBV27 and TRBJ1-1; D uncertain. In germline, CDR1 is MNHEY, CDR2 SMNVEV (reference sequence). CDR3 length: 13 residues. Trimming removed 0 bases from V and 10 bases from J, with 12 bases in between. In DNA, the CDR3 is TGTGCCAGCAGTTTATCCGTCGGGTCTAGAGCTTTCTTT. This encodes CASSLSVGSRAFF.

This rearrangement joins TRBV5-3 to TRBJ2-2, with a weak D call TRBD2 (7 bases). TRBV5-3 is an open reading frame, and its role is uncertain. This CDR3 comprises 16 residues. Trimming left V 6 bases short and J 1 base short, with 16 bases between. The chain's CDR3 is CARTPRGLENTGELFF. In nucleotides, the CDR3 is TGTGCCAGAACCCCGCGGGGGCTCGAGAACACCGGGGAGCTGTTTTTT.

The V and J genes are TRBV2 and TRBJ1-2, with 9 bases that match TRBD1. Germline V gene lookup returns CDR1 SNHLY and CDR2 FYNNEI. V lost 6 bases to trimming and J lost 2 bases; unmatched junction nucleotides: 4. The CDR3 is made up of 14 amino acids. The CDR3 DNA reads TGTGCCAGCAGAACTACAGGGGGCAACTATGGCTACACCTTC. Protein: CASRTTGGNYGYTF.